Sequencing of this T cell receptor (beta chain) was carried out in a study of T cell responses to AZD1222 COVID-19 vaccine. The protocol was immunoSEQ multiplex PCR, while the TCRdb copy is restricted to in-frame clones and leaves out a portion. In the table there are roughly 66,000 clones, approximately 80% of which are singletons. Germline V lookup: CDR1 SNHLY, CDR2 FYNNEI. The CDR3 has 12 residues. V lost 4 bases and J 6 bases, leaving 7 bases between the germline ends. Study-level points and caveats: CD4 TCRs linked to vaccination spanned spike, dominating at 160-218 and 743-854.

In regard to this clone: Its antigen is still unknown.

The genes are TRBV2 and TRBJ1-5; no firm D call. The sample was peripheral blood, taken on day 0 of AZD1222 vaccination. This TCR came from an adult in good health. The CDR3 nucleotides read TGTGCCAGCAGTGTAGGAGGTCAGCCCCAGCATTTT. Translation gives CASSVGGQPQHF.